The clone carrying this T cell receptor beta chain was recorded at least ten times. This sample is part of a study of low-dose radiotherapy and immunotherapy resistance in tumors. Time point denoted: after trial treatment. The sample's treatment: LDRT plus nivolumab, ipilimumab, low-dose cyclophosphamide and aspirin (RACIN trial). Patients deemed eligible presented with advanced solid tumors lacking tumor-infiltrating lymphocytes. CDR3 length equals 14 residues. Germline CDR1 reads MDHEN; CDR2 reads SYDVKM. V gave up 0 bases and J gave up 4 bases, with 9 bases separating them. TCRs were amplified for around 20 PCR cycles with a constant-region primer and V-primer adapter. Amplifying the isolated mRNA was done by in vitro transcription. MiXCR, run by TCRdb on the reads, gives a single entry per CDR3 protein. The sample lists roughly 48,000 distinct CDR3 sequences; roughly a third were seen once.

The receptor comes from a male donor with rectosigmoid adenocarcinoma. The J gene is TRBJ1-1, the V gene TRBV28, with no clear D. The source was PBMCs, collected after low-dose radiotherapy plus immunotherapy. This chain's CDR3 is CASSLWGSGTEAFF. The CDR3 DNA sequence: TGTGCCAGCAGTTTATGGGGGAGCGGCACTGAAGCTTTCTTT.